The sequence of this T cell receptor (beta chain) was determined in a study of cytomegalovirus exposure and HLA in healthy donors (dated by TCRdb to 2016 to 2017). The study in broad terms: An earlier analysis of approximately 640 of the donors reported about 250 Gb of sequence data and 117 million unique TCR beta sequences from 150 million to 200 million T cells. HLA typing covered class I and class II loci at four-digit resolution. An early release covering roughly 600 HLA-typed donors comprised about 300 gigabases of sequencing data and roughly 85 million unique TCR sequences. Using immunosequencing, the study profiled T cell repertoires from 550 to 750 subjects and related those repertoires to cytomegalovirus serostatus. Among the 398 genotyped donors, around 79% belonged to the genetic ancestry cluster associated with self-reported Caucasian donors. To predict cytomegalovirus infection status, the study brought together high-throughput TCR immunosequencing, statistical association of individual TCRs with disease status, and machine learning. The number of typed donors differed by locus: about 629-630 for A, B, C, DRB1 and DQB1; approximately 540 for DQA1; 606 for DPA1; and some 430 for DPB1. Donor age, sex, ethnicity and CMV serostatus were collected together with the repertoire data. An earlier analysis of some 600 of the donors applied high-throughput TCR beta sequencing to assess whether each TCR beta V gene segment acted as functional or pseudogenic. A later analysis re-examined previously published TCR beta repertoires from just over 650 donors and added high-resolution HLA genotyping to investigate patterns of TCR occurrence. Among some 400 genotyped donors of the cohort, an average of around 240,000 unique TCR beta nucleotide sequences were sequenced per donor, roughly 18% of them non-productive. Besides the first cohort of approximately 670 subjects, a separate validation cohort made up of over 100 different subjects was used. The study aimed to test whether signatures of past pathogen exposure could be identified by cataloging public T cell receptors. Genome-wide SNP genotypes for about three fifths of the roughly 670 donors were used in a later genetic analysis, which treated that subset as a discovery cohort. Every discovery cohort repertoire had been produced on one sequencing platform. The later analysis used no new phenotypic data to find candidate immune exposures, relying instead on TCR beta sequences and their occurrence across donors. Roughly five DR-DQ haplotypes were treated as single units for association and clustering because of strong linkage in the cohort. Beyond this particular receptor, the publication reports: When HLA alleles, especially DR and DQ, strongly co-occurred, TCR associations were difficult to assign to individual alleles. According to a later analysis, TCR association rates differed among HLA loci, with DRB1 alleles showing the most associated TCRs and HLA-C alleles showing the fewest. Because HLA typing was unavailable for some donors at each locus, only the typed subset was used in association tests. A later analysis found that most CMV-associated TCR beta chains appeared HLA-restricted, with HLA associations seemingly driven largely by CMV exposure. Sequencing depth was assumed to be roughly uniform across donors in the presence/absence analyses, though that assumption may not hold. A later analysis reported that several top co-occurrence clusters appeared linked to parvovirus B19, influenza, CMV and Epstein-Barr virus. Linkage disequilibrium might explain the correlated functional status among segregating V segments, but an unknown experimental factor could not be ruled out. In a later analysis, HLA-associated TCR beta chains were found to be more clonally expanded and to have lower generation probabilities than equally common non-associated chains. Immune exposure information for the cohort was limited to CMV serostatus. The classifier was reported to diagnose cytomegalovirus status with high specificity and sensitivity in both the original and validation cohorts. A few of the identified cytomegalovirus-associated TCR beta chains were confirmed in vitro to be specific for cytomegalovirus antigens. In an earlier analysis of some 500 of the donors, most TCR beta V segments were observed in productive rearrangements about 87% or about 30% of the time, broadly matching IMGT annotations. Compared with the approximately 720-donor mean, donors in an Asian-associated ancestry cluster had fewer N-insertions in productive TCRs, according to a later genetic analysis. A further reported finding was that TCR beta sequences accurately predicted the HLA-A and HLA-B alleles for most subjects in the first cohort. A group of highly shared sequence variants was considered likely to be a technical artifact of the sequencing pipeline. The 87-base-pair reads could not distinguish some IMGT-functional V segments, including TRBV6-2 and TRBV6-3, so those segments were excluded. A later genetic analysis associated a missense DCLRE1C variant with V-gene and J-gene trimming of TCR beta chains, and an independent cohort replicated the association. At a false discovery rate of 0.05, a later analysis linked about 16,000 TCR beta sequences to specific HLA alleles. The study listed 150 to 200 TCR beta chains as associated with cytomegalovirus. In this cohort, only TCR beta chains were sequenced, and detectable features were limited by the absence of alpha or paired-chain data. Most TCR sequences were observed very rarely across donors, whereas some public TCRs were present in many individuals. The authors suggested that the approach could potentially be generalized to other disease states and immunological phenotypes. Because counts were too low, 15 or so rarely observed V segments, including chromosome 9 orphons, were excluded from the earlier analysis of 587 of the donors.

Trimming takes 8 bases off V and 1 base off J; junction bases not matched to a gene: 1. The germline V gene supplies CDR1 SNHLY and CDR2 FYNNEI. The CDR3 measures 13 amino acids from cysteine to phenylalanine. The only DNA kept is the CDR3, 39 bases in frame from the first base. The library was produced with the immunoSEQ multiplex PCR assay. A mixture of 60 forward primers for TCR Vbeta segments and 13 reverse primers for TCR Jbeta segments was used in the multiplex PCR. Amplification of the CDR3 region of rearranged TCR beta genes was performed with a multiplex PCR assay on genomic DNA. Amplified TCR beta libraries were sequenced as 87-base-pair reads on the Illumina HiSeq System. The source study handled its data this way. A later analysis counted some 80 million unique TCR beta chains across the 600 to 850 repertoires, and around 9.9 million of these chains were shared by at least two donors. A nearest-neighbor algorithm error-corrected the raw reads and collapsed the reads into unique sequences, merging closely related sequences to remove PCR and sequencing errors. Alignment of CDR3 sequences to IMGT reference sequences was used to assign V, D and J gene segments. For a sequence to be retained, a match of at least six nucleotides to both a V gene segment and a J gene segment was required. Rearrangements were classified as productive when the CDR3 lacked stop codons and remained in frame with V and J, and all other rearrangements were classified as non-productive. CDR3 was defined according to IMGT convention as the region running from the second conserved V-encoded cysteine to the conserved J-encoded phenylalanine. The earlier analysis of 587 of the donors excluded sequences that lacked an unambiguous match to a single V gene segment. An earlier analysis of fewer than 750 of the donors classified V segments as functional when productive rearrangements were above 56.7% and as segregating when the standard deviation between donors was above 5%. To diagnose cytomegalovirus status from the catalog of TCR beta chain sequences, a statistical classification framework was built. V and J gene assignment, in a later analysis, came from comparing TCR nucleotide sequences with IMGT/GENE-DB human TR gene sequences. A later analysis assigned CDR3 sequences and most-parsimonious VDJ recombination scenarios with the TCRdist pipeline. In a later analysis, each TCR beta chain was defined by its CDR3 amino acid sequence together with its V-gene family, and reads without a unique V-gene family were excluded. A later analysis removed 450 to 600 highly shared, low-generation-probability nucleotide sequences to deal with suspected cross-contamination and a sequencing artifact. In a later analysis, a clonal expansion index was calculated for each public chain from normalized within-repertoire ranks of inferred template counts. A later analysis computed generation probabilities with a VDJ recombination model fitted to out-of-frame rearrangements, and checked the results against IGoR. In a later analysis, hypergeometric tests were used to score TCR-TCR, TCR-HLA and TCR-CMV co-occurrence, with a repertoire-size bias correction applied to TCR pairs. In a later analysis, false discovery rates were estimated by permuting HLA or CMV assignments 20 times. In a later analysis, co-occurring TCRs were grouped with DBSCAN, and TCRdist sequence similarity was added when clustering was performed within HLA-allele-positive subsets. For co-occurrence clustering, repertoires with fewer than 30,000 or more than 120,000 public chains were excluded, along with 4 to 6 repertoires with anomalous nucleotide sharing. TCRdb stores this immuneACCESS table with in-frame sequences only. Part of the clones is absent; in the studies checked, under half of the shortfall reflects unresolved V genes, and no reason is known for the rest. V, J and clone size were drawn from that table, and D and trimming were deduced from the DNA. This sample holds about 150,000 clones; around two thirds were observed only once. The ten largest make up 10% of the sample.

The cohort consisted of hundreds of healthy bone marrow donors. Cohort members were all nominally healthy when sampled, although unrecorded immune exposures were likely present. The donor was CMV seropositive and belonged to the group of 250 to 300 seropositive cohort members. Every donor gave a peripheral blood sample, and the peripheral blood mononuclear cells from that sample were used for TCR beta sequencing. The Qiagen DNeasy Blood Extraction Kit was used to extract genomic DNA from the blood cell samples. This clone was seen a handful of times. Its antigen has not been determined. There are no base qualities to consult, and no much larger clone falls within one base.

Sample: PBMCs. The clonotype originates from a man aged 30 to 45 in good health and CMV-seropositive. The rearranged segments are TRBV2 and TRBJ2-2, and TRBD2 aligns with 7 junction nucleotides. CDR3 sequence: CASGRENTGELFF. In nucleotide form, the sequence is TGTGCCAGCGGGAGGGAGAACACCGGGGAGCTGTTTTTT.